The next 5 T cell receptor beta chains were all read from a single sample in a study of cytomegalovirus exposure and HLA in healthy donors. Primers included in the PCR were 60 Vbeta and 13 Jbeta primers. Sequencing used immunoSEQ multiplex PCR; TCRdb keeps in-frame clones, though not all of them. The sample holds about 150,000 clones; over 60% are singletons and the top ten take roughly 3.1%. Sequenced material: PBMCs. The origin of the receptors is a woman in her thirties in good health and CMV-seropositive.

J is TRBJ1-2 and V is TRBV30, with TRBD1 matching over 7 bases. After removal of 2 bases from V and 5 bases from J, the junction contained 8 bases not matched to a gene. Per germline, CDR1 GTSNPN and CDR2 SVGIG (reference sequence). This CDR3 is built from 14 residues. CDR3 nucleotides: TGTGCCTGGAGTACCCCGACAGGGTTATATGGCTACACCTTC. Translation: CAWSTPTGLYGYTF.

In this sample, this clone turned up a few times. V and J are TRBV6-1 and TRBJ1-3; no definite D call. The CDR3 has 12 residues. The germline V gene encodes CDR1 MNHNS and CDR2 SASEGT. The CDR3, as DNA: TGTGAGGAGCAGCTGGCTGGAAACACCATATATTTT. This gives the protein CEEQLAGNTIYF.

CDR3 amino acids: CASSFRPGTGSNYGYTF. CDR3 sequence (DNA): TGTGCCAGCAGCTTTCGTCCCGGGACAGGATCTAACTATGGCTACACCTTC. The rearrangement links TRBV5-6 to TRBJ1-2; 8 bases fit TRBD1. Germline CDR1 SGHDT, CDR2 YYEEEE. The CDR3 has 17 amino acids. With V trimmed by 2 bases and J by 0 bases, 9 bases remained unmatched. The full variable domain, rest sourced from reference TRBV5-6 and TRBJ1-2, is DAGVTQSPTHLIKTRGQQVTLRCSPKSGHDTVSWYQQALGQGPQFIFQYYEEEERQRGNFPDRFSGHQFPNYSSELNVNALLLGDSALYLCASSFRPGTGSNYGYTFGSGTRLTVV.

This clone was seen a few times. The rearrangement uses TRBV5-1 and TRBJ2-3; D is possibly TRBD2 (6 bases). Germline CDR1 SGHRS, CDR2 YFSETQ. This CDR3 region has 14 residues. The germline V and J ends were trimmed by 6 bases and 6 bases, with 17 bases remaining between them. CDR3 protein: CASNSYGGDDTQYF. The CDR3 region has the DNA TGCGCCAGCAATAGTTATGGAGGGGACGATACGCAGTATTTT.

The chain employs TRBV7-9 and TRBJ1-5, with D unresolved. Trimming shortened V by 6 bases and J by 3 bases, and 6 bases separated the two germline ends. Germline lookup yields CDR1 SEHNR and CDR2 FQNEAQ (reference sequence). The CDR3 runs 12 residues. The CDR3 DNA follows: TGTGCCAGCAGTAGAGACAATCAGCCCCAGCATTTT. It yields the protein CASSRDNQPQHF. The full variable domain, completed using reference TRBV7-9 and TRBJ1-5, is DTGVSQNPRHKITKRGQNVTFRCDPISEHNRLYWYRQTLGQGPEFLTYFQNEAQLEKSRLLSDRFSAERPKGSFSTLEIQRTEQGDSAMYLCASSRDNQPQHFGDGTRLSIL.